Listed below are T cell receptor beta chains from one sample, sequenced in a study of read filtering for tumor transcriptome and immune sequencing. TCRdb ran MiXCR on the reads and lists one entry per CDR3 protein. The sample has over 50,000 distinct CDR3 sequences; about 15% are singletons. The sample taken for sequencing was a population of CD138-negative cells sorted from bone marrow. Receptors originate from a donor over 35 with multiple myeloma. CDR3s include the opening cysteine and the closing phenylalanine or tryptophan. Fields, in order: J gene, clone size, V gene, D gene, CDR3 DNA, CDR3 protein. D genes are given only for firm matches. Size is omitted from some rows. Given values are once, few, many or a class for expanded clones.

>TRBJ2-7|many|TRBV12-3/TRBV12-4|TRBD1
TGTGCCAGCATCCTTAACAGGGGGAAGTGGTACGAGCAGTACTTC
CASILNRGKWYEQYF
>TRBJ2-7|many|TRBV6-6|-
TGTGCCAGCAGTTACTCAGGGTCCTACGAGCAGTACTTC
CASSYSGSYEQYF
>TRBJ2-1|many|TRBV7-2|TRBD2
TGTGCCAGCAGCTCGACTAGCGGGAGGGCGGTTGAGCAGTTCTTC
CASSSTSGRAVEQFF
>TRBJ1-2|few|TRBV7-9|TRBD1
TGTGCCAGCAGGGATACAGGGGCTAACTATGGCTACACCTTC
CASRDTGANYGYTF
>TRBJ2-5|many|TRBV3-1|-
TGTGCCAGCAGCCAAAATCGAGTGAGGCAAGAGACCCAGTACTTC
CASSQNRVRQETQYF
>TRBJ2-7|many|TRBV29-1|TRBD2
TGCAGCGTTGTTTCCCCTACTAGCGGCTCCTACGAGCAGTACTTC
CSVVSPTSGSYEQYF
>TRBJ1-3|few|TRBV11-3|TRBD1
TGTGCCAGCAGCACCCGGGACAGGACCTCTGGAAACACCATATATTTT
CASSTRDRTSGNTIYF
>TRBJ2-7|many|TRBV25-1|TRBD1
TGTGCCAGCAGTGAATATAAGGACAGGGGGTACGAGCAGTACTTC
CASSEYKDRGYEQYF
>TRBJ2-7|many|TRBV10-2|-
TGCGCCATCCGGGACCGCACCTCCTACGAGCAGTACTTC
CAIRDRTSYEQYF
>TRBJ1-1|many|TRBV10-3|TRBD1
TGTGCCATCAGTGATCCGGGGACAGGGCTCCGTGAAGCTTTCTTT
CAISDPGTGLREAFF
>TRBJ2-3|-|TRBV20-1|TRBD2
TGCAGTGCTATTGGGATTAGCGGGACGAGCACAGATACGCAGTATTTC
CSAIGISGTSTDTQYF
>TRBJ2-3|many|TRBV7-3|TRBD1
TGTGCCAGCAGCTTAACGGGACAGCTTACAGATACGCAGTATTTT
CASSLTGQLTDTQYF
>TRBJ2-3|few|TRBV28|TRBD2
TGTGCCAGCAGTTTTACTAGCGGGACAAGCACAGATACGCAGTATTTT
CASSFTSGTSTDTQYF
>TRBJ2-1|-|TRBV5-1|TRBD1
TGCGCCAGCAGCTTGGAGGGACAGCAGTACAATGAGCGGTTCTTC
CASSLEGQQYNERFF
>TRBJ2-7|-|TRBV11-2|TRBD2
TGTGCCAGCAGCTTAAGGGGCTCCCTAGCGGGCGTTCCCTACGAGCAGTACTTC
CASSLRGSLAGVPYEQYF
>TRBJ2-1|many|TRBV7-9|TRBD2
TGTGCCAGCAGCTCCGGGACTAGCGGCTACAATGAGCAGTTCTTC
CASSSGTSGYNEQFF
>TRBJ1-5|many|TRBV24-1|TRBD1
TGTGCCACCGCGGGACAGGGGCAAAATCAGCCCCAGCATTTT
CATAGQGQNQPQHF
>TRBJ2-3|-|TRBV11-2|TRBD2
TGTGCCAGCACACTTAGCGGGTCCACAGATACGCAGTATTTT
CASTLSGSTDTQYF
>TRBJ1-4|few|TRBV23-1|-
TGCGCCAGCACAAAAAGGGGCAGGTCGAATGAAAAACTGTTTTTT
CASTKRGRSNEKLFF
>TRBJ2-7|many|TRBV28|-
TGTGCCAGCAGCCCGACTAGTCGTTACTACGAGCAGTACTTC
CASSPTSRYYEQYF
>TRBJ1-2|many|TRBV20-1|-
TGCAGTGCTAGAGATGAGCAGGGTTCCTATGGCTACACCTTC
CSARDEQGSYGYTF
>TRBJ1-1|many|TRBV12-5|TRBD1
TGTGCTAGTGGTTTGTACGGGACAGGTGACACTGAAGCTTTCTTT
CASGLYGTGDTEAFF
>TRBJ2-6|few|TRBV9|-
TGTGCCAGCAGCGCCGCGTCCTCTGGGGCCAACGTCCTGACTTTC
CASSAASSGANVLTF
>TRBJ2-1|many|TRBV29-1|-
TGCAGCGTAAGGGACAACTCCTACAATGAGCAGTTCTTC
CSVRDNSYNEQFF
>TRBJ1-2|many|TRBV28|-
TGTGCCAGCAGTTTCCCCCTTGTGCACTATGGCTACACCTTC
CASSFPLVHYGYTF
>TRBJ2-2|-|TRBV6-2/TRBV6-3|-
TGTGCCAGCAGTTCGAACACCGGGGGGCTGTTTTTT
CASSSNTGGLFF
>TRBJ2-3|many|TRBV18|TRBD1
TGTGCCAGCTCACCCAGGACAGGGGTCGATACGCAGTATTTT
CASSPRTGVDTQYF
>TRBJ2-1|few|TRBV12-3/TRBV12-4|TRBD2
TGTGCCAGCAGTTTCAGGGGACTAGCGGGAGTCTCCTACAATGAGCAGTTCTTC
CASSFRGLAGVSYNEQFF
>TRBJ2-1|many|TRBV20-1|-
TGCAGTGCTAGAGATGGAGTAGAGCAGTTCTTC
CSARDGVEQFF
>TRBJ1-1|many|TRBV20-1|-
TGCAGTGCCAATGGGGGGGGCTGGGGTGAAGCTTTCTTT
CSANGGGWGEAFF
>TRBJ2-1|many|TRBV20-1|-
TGCAGTGCTAGTGTGCACAATGAGCAGTTCTTC
CSASVHNEQFF
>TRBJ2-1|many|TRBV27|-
TGTGCCAGCAGTTCCCTGGGTGCGGGCATCCACAATGAGCAGTTCTTC
CASSSLGAGIHNEQFF
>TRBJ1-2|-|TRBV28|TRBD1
TGTGCCAGCAGTTTTGAAGGACAGGTTAATGGCTACACCTTC
CASSFEGQVNGYTF
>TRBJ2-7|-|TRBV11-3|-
TGTGCCAGCAGCTTGGAGGGGACAGACTCCTACGAGCAGTACTTC
CASSLEGTDSYEQYF
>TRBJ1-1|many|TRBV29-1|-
TGCAGCGTTTCCCACAGAACAGTGAACACTGAAGCTTTCTTT
CSVSHRTVNTEAFF
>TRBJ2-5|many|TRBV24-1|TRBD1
TGTGCCACCGGCGTGGGACAGCAAGAGACCCAGTACTTC
CATGVGQQETQYF
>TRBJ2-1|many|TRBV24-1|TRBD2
TGTGTCACCAGTGATAGGGCTAGCGGGATCTACAATGAGCAGTTCTTC
CVTSDRASGIYNEQFF
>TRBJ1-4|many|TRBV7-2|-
TGTGCCAGCAGCTTAGGACGTGGGGTACTTAATGAAAAACTGTTTTTT
CASSLGRGVLNEKLFF
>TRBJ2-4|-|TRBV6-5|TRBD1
TGTGCCAGCAGTTCCCGTCAGGGGGCTGGTCCCCGGCGAGCCAAAAACATTCAGTACTTC
CASSSRQGAGPRRAKNIQYF
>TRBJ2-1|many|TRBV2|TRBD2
TGTGCCAGCAGTGAAGCGCCGGTTAGCGGGAGAATAGGGTATGAGCAGTTCTTC
CASSEAPVSGRIGYEQFF
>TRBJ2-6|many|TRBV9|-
TGTGCCAGCAGCGTAATGGGAGGTTCTGGGGCCAACGTCCTGACTTTC
CASSVMGGSGANVLTF
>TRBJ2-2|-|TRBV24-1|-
TGTGCCACTCTGATCCACACCGGGGAGCTGTTTTTT
CATLIHTGELFF
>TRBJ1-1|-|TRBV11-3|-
TGTGCCAGCAGCCGTGCTCCGACAGGAGGACGCTACGGGAACACTGAAGCTTTCTTT
CASSRAPTGGRYGNTEAFF
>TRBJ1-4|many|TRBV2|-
TGTGCCAGCAGTGATCCCCAGCGGGAGGAAAAACTGTTTTTT
CASSDPQREEKLFF